This T cell receptor (beta chain) was captured by sequencing in a study of cytomegalovirus exposure and HLA in healthy donors. Study background: It was reported in a later analysis that the 95 to 150 validation repertoires used the same platform as the roughly 670 first-cohort repertoires. Broader study findings: Subsequent analysis showed first-cohort TCR clusters tending to co-occur in 95 to 150 validation repertoires. According to the study, roughly 160 TCR beta chains were cytomegalovirus-associated.

The donors formed part of the 120-subject validation cohort, distinct from the roughly 670-subject first cohort. Per germline, CDR1 MGHRA and CDR2 YSYEKL. CDR3 size: 15 residues. Trimming removed 0 bases at V and 1 base at J, with 8 bases between. Details on this clone: Its antigen is not identified.

The assay was immunoSEQ multiplex PCR, and TCRdb's table has in-frame clones only and misses some. This table has about 160,000 clones, roughly 86% appearing once. This TCR came from a man aged 18 to 29 in good health and CMV-seropositive. V gene TRBV4-1 combines with J gene TRBJ2-3; D is unclear. Sequenced: PBMCs. In nucleotides, the CDR3 is TGCGCCAGCAGCCAAGATGCTTCGGGCACAGATACGCAGTATTTT. The encoded protein is CASSQDASGTDTQYF.